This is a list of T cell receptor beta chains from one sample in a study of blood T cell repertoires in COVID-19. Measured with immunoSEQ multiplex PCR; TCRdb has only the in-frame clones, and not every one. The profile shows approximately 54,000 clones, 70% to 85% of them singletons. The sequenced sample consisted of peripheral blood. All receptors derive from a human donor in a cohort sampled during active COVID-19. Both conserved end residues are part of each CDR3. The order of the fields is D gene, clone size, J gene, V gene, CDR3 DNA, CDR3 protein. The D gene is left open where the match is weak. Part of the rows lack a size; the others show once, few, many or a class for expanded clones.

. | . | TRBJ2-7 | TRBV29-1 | TGCAGCGTTGACGGGGGAAAGGACGAGCAGTACTTC | CSVDGGKDEQYF
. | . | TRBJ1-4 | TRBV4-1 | TGCGCCAGCAGCCAATATGGGGCCTCTTCAACTAATGAAAAACTGTTTTTT | CASSQYGASSTNEKLFF
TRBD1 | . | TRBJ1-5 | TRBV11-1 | TGTGCCAGCAGCGCCGGGACAGGCAGCAATCAGCCCCAGCATTTT | CASSAGTGSNQPQHF
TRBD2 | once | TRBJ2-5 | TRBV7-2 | TGTGCCAGCAGCACAAGAGCGAGTTCTAGCGGGACTCGCAAAGAGACCCAGTACTTC | CASSTRASSSGTRKETQYF
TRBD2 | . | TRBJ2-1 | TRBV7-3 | TGTGCCAGCAGCCCCGGGGGGTTTGCGGGAGCTTACAATGAGCAGTTCTTC | CASSPGGFAGAYNEQFF
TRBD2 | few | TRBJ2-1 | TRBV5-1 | TGCGCCAGCAGCTTGGGGCTAGCGGCCCTCAATGAGCAGTTCTTC | CASSLGLAALNEQFF
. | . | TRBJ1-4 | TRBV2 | TGTGCCAGCAGTGATCTAGGTGAAAAACTGTTTTTT | CASSDLGEKLFF
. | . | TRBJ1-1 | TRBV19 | TGTGCCAGTAGTATGTACAGAGCTGAAGCTTTCTTT | CASSMYRAEAFF
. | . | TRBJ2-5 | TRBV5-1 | TGCGCCAGCAGCTTGGTATCCGGGGAGGAGACCCAGTACTTC | CASSLVSGEETQYF
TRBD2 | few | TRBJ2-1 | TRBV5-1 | TGCGCCAGCAGTACTAGCGGAGACTACAATGAGCAGTTCTTC | CASSTSGDYNEQFF
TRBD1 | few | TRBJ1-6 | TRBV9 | TGTGCCAGCAGCGTAGGGTCACAGGGGAATAATTCACCCCTCCACTTT | CASSVGSQGNNSPLHF
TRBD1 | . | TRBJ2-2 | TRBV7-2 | TGTGCCAGCAGCTTCAGACAGGGACGCACCGGGGAGCTGTTTTTT | CASSFRQGRTGELFF
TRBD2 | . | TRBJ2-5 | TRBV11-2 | TGTGCCAGCAGCTTTGCCCCCGGACTAGCGGGAGGAGCCCAAGAGACCCAGTACTTC | CASSFAPGLAGGAQETQYF
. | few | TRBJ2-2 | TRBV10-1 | TGCGCCAGCAGGAAAACGGGAGCCGGGGAGCTGTTTTTT | CASRKTGAGELFF
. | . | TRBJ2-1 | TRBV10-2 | TGCGCCAGCAGTGAGTCAAGGGCGGGTGAGCAGTTCTTC | CASSESRAGEQFF
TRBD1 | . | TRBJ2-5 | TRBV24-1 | TGTGCCACCAGTGACCCTGGACAGGGAACGGAGACCCAGTACTTC | CATSDPGQGTETQYF
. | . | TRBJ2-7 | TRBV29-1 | TGCAGCGTTGCTAACTGGGCTAGCGCCGCCTACGAGCAGTACTTC | CSVANWASAAYEQYF
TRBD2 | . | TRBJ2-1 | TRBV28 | TGTGCCAGCAGACCTAGACTAGCGGGTTCCCTCGATGAGCAGTTCTTC | CASRPRLAGSLDEQFF
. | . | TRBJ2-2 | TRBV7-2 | TGTGCCAGCAGCCCAGGTACTTGGGCCACCGGGGAGCTGTTTTTT | CASSPGTWATGELFF
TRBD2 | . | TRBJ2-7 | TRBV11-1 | TGTGCCAGCAGCTGGACTAGCGGGCACAACGAGCAGTACTTC | CASSWTSGHNEQYF
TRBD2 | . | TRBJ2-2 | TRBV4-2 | TGTGCCAGCAGCCAAGAGGGGGCTAGCGGGAGGCGGGTTAACACCGGGGAGCTGTTTTTT | CASSQEGASGRRVNTGELFF
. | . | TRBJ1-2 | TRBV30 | TGTGCCTGGAGTGCCGGTAATCCCTATGGCTACACCTTC | CAWSAGNPYGYTF
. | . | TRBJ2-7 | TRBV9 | TGTGCCAGCAGCGGGAGGGCCGCCGAGCAGTACTTC | CASSGRAAEQYF
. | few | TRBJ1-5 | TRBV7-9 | TGTGCCAGCAGCTCAGGGAATCAGCCCCAGCATTTT | CASSSGNQPQHF
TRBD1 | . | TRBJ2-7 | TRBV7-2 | TGTGCCAGCAGCTTAGGGACAGGCTTCTACGAGCAGTACTTC | CASSLGTGFYEQYF
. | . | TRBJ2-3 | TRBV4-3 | TGCGCCAGCAGCCAGGAGGGGCGGGACACAGATACGCAGTATTTT | CASSQEGRDTDTQYF
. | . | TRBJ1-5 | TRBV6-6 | TGTGCCAGCAGCCCCCAGGGAGGTGGCAGCAATCAGCCCCAGCATTTT | CASSPQGGGSNQPQHF
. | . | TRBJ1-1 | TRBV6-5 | TGTGCCAGCAGTTACGGTGGGAGGACGTCTGAAGCTTTCTTT | CASSYGGRTSEAFF
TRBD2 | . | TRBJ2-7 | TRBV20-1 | TGCAGTGCTAGTCCGAGCGGGAGAAGTTACGAGCAGTACTTC | CSASPSGRSYEQYF
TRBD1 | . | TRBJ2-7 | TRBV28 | TGTGCCAGCAGTTCCCAGGACAGGGAGGAGCAGTACTTC | CASSSQDREEQYF
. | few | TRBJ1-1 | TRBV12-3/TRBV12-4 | TGTGCCAGCATCGGGGTCACTGAAGCTTTCTTT | CASIGVTEAFF
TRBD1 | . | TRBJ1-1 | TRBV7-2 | TGTGCCAGCAGCTCCAGGGACAGGGGGCAGGGAGAGGCTTTCTTT | CASSSRDRGQGEAFF
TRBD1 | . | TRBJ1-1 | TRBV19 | TGTGCCAGTAGTATTCGTAAGGGGGGGGACAGGGCGAACACTGAAGCTTTCTTT | CASSIRKGGDRANTEAFF
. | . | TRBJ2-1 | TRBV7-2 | TGTGCCAGCAGCTCGACTAGGGAGACTTACAATGAGCAGTTCTTC | CASSSTRETYNEQFF
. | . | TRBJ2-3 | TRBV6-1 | TGTGCCAGCAGTGAATATGGACTCAACACAGATACGCAGTATTTT | CASSEYGLNTDTQYF
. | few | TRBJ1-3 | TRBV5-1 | TGCGCCAGCAGCCCGGAAGGGAGGTCTGGAAACACCATATATTTT | CASSPEGRSGNTIYF
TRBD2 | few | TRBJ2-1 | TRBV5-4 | TGTGCCAGCAGCCTGACTAGCGACAATGAGCAGTTCTTC | CASSLTSDNEQFF
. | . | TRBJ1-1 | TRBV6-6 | TGTGCCAGCAGTTTGATCAGGGATGGCACTGAAGCTTTCTTT | CASSLIRDGTEAFF
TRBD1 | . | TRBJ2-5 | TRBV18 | TGTGCCAGCTCACCAAGGACAGGGATGGAGACCCAGTACTTC | CASSPRTGMETQYF
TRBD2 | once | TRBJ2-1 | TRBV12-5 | TGTGCTAGTGGTGGGTCTTGGCGGGAGGGCCGAAATGAGCAGTTCTTC | CASGGSWREGRNEQFF
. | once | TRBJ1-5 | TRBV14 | TGTGCCAGCAGCCTCGGGGGGCTTAATCAGCCCCAGCATTTT | CASSLGGLNQPQHF
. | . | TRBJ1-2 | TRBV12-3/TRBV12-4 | TGTGCCAGCAGTCCGGACTATGGAGGCTACACCTTC | CASSPDYGGYTF
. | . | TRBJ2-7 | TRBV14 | TGTGCCAGCAGTACTGGCTACGAGCAGTACTTC | CASSTGYEQYF
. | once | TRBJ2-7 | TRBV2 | TGTGCCAGCAGTGAGGCCAGCTCCTACGAGCAGTACTTC | CASSEASSYEQYF
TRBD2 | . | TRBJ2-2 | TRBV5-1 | TGCGCCAGCAGCCCCTCCCTAGCGGGAGGGCTGGGGGAGCTGTTTTTT | CASSPSLAGGLGELFF
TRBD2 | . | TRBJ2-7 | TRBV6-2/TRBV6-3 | TGTGCCAGCAGTTACTCGGCGGGACTAAAAAAGCCCTCCTACGAGCAGTACTTC | CASSYSAGLKKPSYEQYF